This T cell receptor (beta chain) was recovered during a study of shared clonotypes between healthy human individuals. Study details: There were three CD4 naive, three CD4 memory, two CD8 naive and one CD8 memory plates per donor.

Of note for this clone: What it binds is not known. This sample includes further DNA sequences coding for the same CDR3.

There are 15 residues in the CDR3. After removal of 3 bases from V and 3 bases from J, the junction contained 4 bases not matched to a gene. CDR1 and CDR2 (germline): SGHRS, YFSETQ. This table comes from immunoSEQ multiplex PCR, and its TCRdb copy is limited to in-frame clones, with some not included. The repertoire holds roughly 2,500,000 clones, 80% to 95% seen once, with approximately 0.35% in the top ten. Points from the study as a whole: Generally, estimated richness proved larger in naive subsets than it did in memory subsets. With a handful of donors compared, about 5% of naive CD4 clonotypes were shared.

The chain employs TRBV5-1 and TRBJ2-5; the match to TRBD2 covers 11 bases. The specimen was naive CD4+ T cells from PBMCs. The sample's subset: CD45RA+ positively selected. This clonotype was obtained from a man between 18 and 29 years old in good health. Some clones in this sample may be carry-over from other donors' samples. CDR3 loop: CASSSLTSGEETQYF. As DNA, the CDR3 is TGCGCCAGCAGCTCCCTGACTAGCGGGGAAGAGACCCAGTACTTC.